This entry lists 16 T cell receptor beta chains sequenced from one sample in a study of blood T cell repertoires in COVID-19. Some clones are missing from TCRdb's copy, which holds only in-frame ones; the method was immunoSEQ multiplex PCR. Here the sample spans hundreds of thousands of clones, about nine tenths being singletons. Sequenced: PBMCs or T cells enriched from blood (not recorded which). These receptors were taken from a man in his late teens or twenties who had recovered from COVID-19.

The CDR3 loop is CASSPQPGTATEKLFF. Here the CDR3 DNA reads TGTGCCAGCAGTCCGCAACCCGGGACAGCGACTGAAAAACTGTTTTTT. The V call is TRBV28, the J call TRBJ1-4; 7 nucleotides line up with TRBD1. The length of the CDR3 is 16 residues. Trimming cost V 5 bases and J 7 bases; bases outside gene matches: 13. Germline assignment: CDR1 MDHEN and CDR2 SYDVKM.

The rearrangement uses TRBV9 and TRBJ2-5; TRBD2 matches 8 bases. The CDR3 runs 16 residues. V lost 3 bases and J lost 5; bases outside the gene matches: 12. Germline V gene sequence: CDR1 SGDLS, CDR2 YYNGEE. Here the CDR3 reads CASSAGGSGSLETQYF. The CDR3 nucleotides read TGTGCCAGCAGCGCCGGTGGGAGCGGGAGTTTGGAGACCCAGTACTTC.

The genes are TRBV19 and TRBJ2-1; the match to TRBD2 covers 8 bases. The CDR3 contains 15 residues. Germline V gene data show CDR1 as LNHDA and CDR2 as SQIVND (reference sequence). V lost 6 bases to trimming and J lost 1 base; unmatched junction nucleotides: 5. The CDR3: CASRTSGSSYNEQFF. The CDR3 DNA follows: TGTGCCAGTAGAACGAGCGGGAGTTCCTACAATGAGCAGTTCTTC.

V usage is TRBV6-5 and J usage is TRBJ1-1, with 8 bases identical to TRBD1. Germline values: CDR1 MNHEY, CDR2 SVGAGI. The CDR3 length is 14 residues. The junction had 4 bases not matched to a gene; V was cut back by 2 bases and J by 5 bases. The DNA for the CDR3 is TGTGCCAGCAGTTACCTCGGACAGGGAACTGAAGCTTTCTTT. Protein sequence: CASSYLGQGTEAFF.

The chain joins TRBV4-1 to TRBJ2-3, with 9 bases aligning to TRBD2. The CDR3 has 15 residues. V lost 6 bases, J lost 2 bases, and 6 bases stayed unmatched. CDR1 MGHRA and CDR2 YSYEKL come from the germline V gene. CDR3 protein: CASSLAGPSTDTQYF. CDR3 DNA: TGCGCCAGCAGTCTAGCGGGGCCCTCCACAGATACGCAGTATTTT.

V and J are TRBV27 and TRBJ2-1; TRBD2 agrees at 12 bases. Losses at the gene ends were 7 bases for V and 9 bases for J; bases not matched to a gene: 7. The CDR3 spans 14 residues. Germline CDR1 reads MNHEY; CDR2 reads SMNVEV (reference sequence). The chain's CDR3 is CASTRLAGAPEQFF. The CDR3 nucleotides are TGTGCCAGCACCCGACTAGCGGGAGCTCCTGAGCAGTTCTTC.

CDR3 bases: TGTGCCAGCAGCACCCGACAGGGCCACACTGAAGCTTTCTTT. Encoded protein: CASSTRQGHTEAFF. The rearrangement joins TRBV7-2 to TRBJ1-1, with TRBD1 matching over 7 bases. The CDR3 is 14 amino acids. Per the germline V gene, CDR1 is SGHTA and CDR2 is FQGNSA. The V gene end was trimmed by 5 bases and the J gene end by 3 bases; junction bases not matched to a gene: 6.

The V gene is TRBV30, the J gene TRBJ2-7; a possible D gene is TRBD2 (6 bases). The CDR3 contains 13 residues. The ends were cut back, 0 bases at V and 7 bases at J, with 13 bases in the middle. The germline V gene encodes CDR1 GTSNPN and CDR2 SVGIG (reference sequence). The CDR3 DNA sequence: TGTGCCTGGAGTGTACGTGGGGCGGGGGAGCAGTACTTC. It codes for CAWSVRGAGEQYF. Full variable domain (outside the CDR3, taken from reference TRBV30 and TRBJ2-7): SQTIHQWPATLVQPVGSPLSLECTVEGTSNPNLYWYRQAAGRGLQLLFYSVGIGQISSEVPQNLSASRPQDRQFILSSKKLLLSDSGFYLCAWSVRGAGEQYFGPGTRLTVT.

The chain joins TRBV14 to TRBJ1-1, with a weak D call TRBD1 (6 bases). In germline, CDR1 is SGHDN, CDR2 FVKESK. CDR3 length equals 14 residues. The V and J ends lost 6 bases and 1 base respectively, with 12 bases between them. In DNA, the CDR3 is TGTGCCAGCAGACCGACAGGCCGGAACACTGAAGCTTTCTTT. It specifies CASRPTGRNTEAFF.

The genes are TRBV9 and TRBJ1-1; tentatively, D is TRBD1 (5 bases). Germline loops: CDR1 SGDLS, CDR2 YYNGEE. V dropped 2 bases and J dropped 6 bases, with 17 bases sitting between them. CDR3 length: 15 amino acids. The CDR3 region is CASSVTGLGGAEAFF. CDR3 coding DNA: TGTGCCAGCAGCGTGACGGGACTCGGGGGGGCTGAAGCTTTCTTT.

This rearrangement joins TRBV6-5 to TRBJ1-1; D gene ambiguous. V gave up 4 bases and J gave up 6 bases, with 12 bases separating them. This CDR3 is built from 13 residues. Germline V gene data show CDR1 as MNHEY and CDR2 as SVGAGI. DNA for the CDR3: TGTGCCAGCAGTTCTGTCCTACGGGCTGAAGCTTTCTTT. This translates into CASSSVLRAEAFF.

This chain connects TRBV19 to TRBJ1-5; D is uncertain. CDR3 length: 14 amino acids. With 8 bases removed from V and 0 bases from J, the gap between germline ends came to 11 bases. The germline V gene has CDR1 LNHDA and CDR2 SQIVND (reference sequence). The CDR3 protein is CASGGSPSNQPQHF. The CDR3 DNA follows: TGTGCCAGTGGCGGTTCTCCTAGCAATCAGCCCCAGCATTTT. Drawing the rest from reference TRBV19 and TRBJ1-5, the complete variable domain is DGGITQSPKYLFRKEGQNVTLSCEQNLNHDAMYWYRQDPGQGLRLIYYSQIVNDFQKGDIAEGYSVSREKKESFPLTVTSAQKNPTAFYLCASGGSPSNQPQHFGDGTRLSIL.

The chain combines TRBV29-1 with TRBJ2-7, with a weak D call TRBD2 (6 bases). Per the germline V gene, CDR1 is SQVTM and CDR2 is ANQGSEA. The CDR3 length is 12 residues. Trimming took off 3 bases at V and 5 bases at J, with 11 bases between the two ends. The DNA of the CDR3 is TGCAGCGTTGAGGTCGGGAGCCACGAGCAGTACTTC. This encodes CSVEVGSHEQYF.

This clone was seen a single time. This chain uses TRBV6-1 with TRBJ1-2, with unresolved D. The length of the CDR3 is 13 residues. The germline CDR1 and CDR2 sequences are MNHNS and SASEGT. The V end was cut by 3 bases, the J end by 4 bases, with 9 bases between. CDR3 sequence: CASSERRVYGYTF. Written as DNA, the CDR3 is TGTGCCAGCAGTGAGAGGAGGGTCTATGGCTACACCTTC.

This clone was counted a single time. This sequence joins TRBV30 and TRBJ1-5; 7 bases match TRBD1. Germline V gives CDR1 GTSNPN, CDR2 SVGIG (reference sequence). V was clipped by 2 bases and J by 5 bases; unmatched bases: 9. This CDR3 has 15 amino acids. This CDR3 is CAWSPGGLGDQPQHF. The CDR3 DNA follows: TGTGCCTGGAGTCCAGGGGGGCTAGGAGATCAGCCCCAGCATTTT.

The chain links TRBV18 to TRBJ2-3; possible D gene TRBD1, 5 bases. The V gene's germline CDR1 is KGHSH and CDR2 LQKENI. The CDR3 loop spans 14 amino acids. Trimming removed 3 bases from V and 0 bases from J, with 7 bases in between. The DNA for the CDR3 is TGTGCCAGCTCACCCAGGGCTAGCACAGATACGCAGTATTTT. As protein: CASSPRASTDTQYF. Full variable domain (remainder filled in from reference TRBV18 and TRBJ2-3): NAGVMQNPRHLVRRRGQEARLRCSPMKGHSHVYWYRQLPEEGLKFMVYLQKENIIDESGMPKERFSAEFPKEGPSILRIQQVVRGDSAAYFCASSPRASTDTQYFGPGTRLTVL.